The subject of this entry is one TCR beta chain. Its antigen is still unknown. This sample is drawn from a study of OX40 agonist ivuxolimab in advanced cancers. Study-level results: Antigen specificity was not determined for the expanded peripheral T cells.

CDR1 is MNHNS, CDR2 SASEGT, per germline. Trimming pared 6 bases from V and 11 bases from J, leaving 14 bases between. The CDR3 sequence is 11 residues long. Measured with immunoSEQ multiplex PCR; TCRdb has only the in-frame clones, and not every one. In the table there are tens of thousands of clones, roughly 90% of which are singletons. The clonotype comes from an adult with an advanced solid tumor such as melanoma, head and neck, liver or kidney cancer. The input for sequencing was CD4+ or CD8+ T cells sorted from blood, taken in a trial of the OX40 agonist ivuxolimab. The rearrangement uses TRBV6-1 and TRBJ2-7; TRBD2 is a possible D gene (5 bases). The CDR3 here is CASRAMGEEYF. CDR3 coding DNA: TGTGCCAGCAGGGCCATGGGAGAGGAGTACTTC.